This entry is about one T cell receptor beta chain. Recovered participants had two consecutive negative NP/OP PCR tests, healthcare professional clearance, or symptom resolution. Some clones are missing from TCRdb's copy, which holds only in-frame ones; the method was immunoSEQ multiplex PCR. The sample carries 250,000 or so clones, roughly 80% recorded once. The data belong to a study of blood T cell repertoires in COVID-19. The source material was PBMCs or T cells enriched from blood (not recorded which). This clonotype was obtained from a man aged 50 to 59 who had recovered from COVID-19.

CDR3 residues: CASSLGTGVNTQYF. The CDR3 DNA reads as TGTGCCAGCAGCTTGGGAACAGGGGTAAATACGCAGTATTTT. The V call is TRBV5-6, the J call TRBJ2-3; 7 bases are shared with TRBD1. This CDR3 has 14 residues. Germline V gene lookup returns CDR1 SGHDT and CDR2 YYEEEE. V gave up 0 bases and J gave up 7 bases; unmatched junction bases: 5.